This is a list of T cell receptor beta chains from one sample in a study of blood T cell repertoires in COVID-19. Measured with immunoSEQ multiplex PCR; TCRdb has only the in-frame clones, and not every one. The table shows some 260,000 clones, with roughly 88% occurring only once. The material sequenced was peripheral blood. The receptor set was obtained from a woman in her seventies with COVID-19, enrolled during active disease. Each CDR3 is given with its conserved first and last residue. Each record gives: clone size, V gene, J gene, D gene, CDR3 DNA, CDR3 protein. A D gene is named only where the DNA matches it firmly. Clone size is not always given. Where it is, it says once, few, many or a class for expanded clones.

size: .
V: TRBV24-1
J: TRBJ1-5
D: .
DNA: TGTGCCACCAGTGATCGGGTATCTCCCCAGCATTTT
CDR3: CATSDRVSPQHF

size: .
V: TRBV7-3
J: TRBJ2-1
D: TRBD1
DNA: TGTGCCAGCAGCTTAAAGGGACAGGGGGCTTCCAATGAGCAGTTCTTC
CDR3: CASSLKGQGASNEQFF

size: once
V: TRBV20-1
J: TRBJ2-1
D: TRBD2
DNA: TGCAGTGCTAGTTGGGCTAGCGGGAGGGCCTGGGATGAGCAGTTCTTC
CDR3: CSASWASGRAWDEQFF

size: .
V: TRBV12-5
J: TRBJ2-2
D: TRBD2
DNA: TGTGCTAGTGGTTTGGTACTAGCGGGAGCCGGGGAGCTGTTTTTT
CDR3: CASGLVLAGAGELFF

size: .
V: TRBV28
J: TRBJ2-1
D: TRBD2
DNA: TGTGCCAGCAGTGTTAGCGGGAACCCCTACAATGAGCAGTTCTTC
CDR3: CASSVSGNPYNEQFF

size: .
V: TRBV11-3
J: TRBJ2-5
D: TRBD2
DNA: TGTGCCAGCAGTCCCAGACTAGCGGGAGGTCTTGGCGAGACCCAGTACTTC
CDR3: CASSPRLAGGLGETQYF

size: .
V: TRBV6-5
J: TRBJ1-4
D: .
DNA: TGTGCCAGCAGTCCCGGAGACAGGATTAATGAAAAACTGTTTTTT
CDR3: CASSPGDRINEKLFF

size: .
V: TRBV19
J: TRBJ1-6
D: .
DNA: TGTGCCAGTAGTACCCGCCCCGGTGAGGATTCACCCCTCCACTTT
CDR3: CASSTRPGEDSPLHF

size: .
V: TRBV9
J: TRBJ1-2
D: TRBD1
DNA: TGTGCCAGCAGCGTAGCGGACAGGGGCGCCTATGGCTACACCTTC
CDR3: CASSVADRGAYGYTF

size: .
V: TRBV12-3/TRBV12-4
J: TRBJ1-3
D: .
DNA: TGTGCCAGCCTAGTGGAGGGTGGAAACACCATATATTTT
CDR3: CASLVEGGNTIYF

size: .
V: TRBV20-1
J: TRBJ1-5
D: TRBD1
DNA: TGCAGTGCTAGTGGAGCCCTAAGACAGGGGAATCAGCCCCAGCATTTT
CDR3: CSASGALRQGNQPQHF

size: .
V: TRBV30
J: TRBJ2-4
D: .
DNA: TGTGCCTGGAGTGCCCGACAGTTAGCCAAAAACATTCAGTACTTC
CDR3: CAWSARQLAKNIQYF

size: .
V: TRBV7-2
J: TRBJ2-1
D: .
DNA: TGTGCCAGCTTGAGGAGTAGCTACAATGAGCAGTTCTTC
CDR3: CASLRSSYNEQFF

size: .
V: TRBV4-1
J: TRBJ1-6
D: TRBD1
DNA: TGCGCCAGCAGCCCTTCCGGACAGGCGCGTAAATCCCTCCACTTT
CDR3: CASSPSGQARKSLHF

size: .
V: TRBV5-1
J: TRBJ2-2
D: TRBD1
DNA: TGCGCCAGCAGCTTGACAGGGGTGAACACCGGGGAGCTGTTTTTT
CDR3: CASSLTGVNTGELFF

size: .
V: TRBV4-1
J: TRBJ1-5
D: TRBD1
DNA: TGCGCCAGCAGTCGCGACAGGGGGTCGCCCCAGCATTTT
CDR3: CASSRDRGSPQHF

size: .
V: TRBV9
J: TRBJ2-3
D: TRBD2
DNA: TGTGCCAGCAGCGTAGAGGGACTAGCGGGAGATACGCAGTATTTT
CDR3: CASSVEGLAGDTQYF

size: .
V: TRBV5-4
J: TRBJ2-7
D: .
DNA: TGTGCCAGCAGCCTGGCCCCGGGGGATTTCGAGCAGTACTTC
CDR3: CASSLAPGDFEQYF

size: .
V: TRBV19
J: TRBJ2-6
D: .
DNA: TGTGCCAGTAGTACAGGGACTGGGGCCAACGTCCTGACTTTC
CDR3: CASSTGTGANVLTF

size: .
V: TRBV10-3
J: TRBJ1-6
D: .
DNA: TGTGCCATCAAACAGGATAATTCACCCCTCCACTTT
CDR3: CAIKQDNSPLHF

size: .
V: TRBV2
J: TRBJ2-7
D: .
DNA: TGTGCCAGCCGATCGTCCGACAGCTCCTACGAGCAGTACTTC
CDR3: CASRSSDSSYEQYF

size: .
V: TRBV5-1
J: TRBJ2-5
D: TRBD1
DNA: TGCGCCAGCAGCTTGGAATCAGGGGGCTGGGAGACCCAGTACTTC
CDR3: CASSLESGGWETQYF

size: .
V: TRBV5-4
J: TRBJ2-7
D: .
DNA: TGTGCCAGCAGCCCGGGACTCTCCTACGAGCAGTACTTC
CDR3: CASSPGLSYEQYF

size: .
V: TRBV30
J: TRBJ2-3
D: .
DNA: TGTGCCTGGACCAAACCAGCGGCCACAGATACGCAGTATTTT
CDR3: CAWTKPAATDTQYF

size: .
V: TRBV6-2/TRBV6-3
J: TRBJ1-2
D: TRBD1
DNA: TGTGCCAGCAGTTCCCGGACAGGGGGCTTAAGTAACTATGGCTACACCTTC
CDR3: CASSSRTGGLSNYGYTF

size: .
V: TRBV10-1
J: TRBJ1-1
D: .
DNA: TGCGCCAGGCCAAGTCCGGGGGTGGGCACTGAAGCTTTCTTT
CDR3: CARPSPGVGTEAFF

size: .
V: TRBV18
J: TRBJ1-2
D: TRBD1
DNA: TGTGCCAGCTCACCGAACGACAGGGTCTATGGCTACACCTTC
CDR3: CASSPNDRVYGYTF

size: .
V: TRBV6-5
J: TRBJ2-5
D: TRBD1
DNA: TGTGCCAGCAGTTACTCCCTGTCAGGGGGCCAAGAGACCCAGTACTTC
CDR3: CASSYSLSGGQETQYF

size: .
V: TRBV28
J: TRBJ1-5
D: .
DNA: TGTGCCAGCAGTATTCCGGGACACACTAGCAATCAGCCCCAGCATTTT
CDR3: CASSIPGHTSNQPQHF

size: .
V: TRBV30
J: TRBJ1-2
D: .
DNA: TGTGCCTGGAGTGTGAACAGGTTAGATGGCTACACCTTC
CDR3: CAWSVNRLDGYTF

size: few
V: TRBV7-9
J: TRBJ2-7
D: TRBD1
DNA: TGTGCCAGCAGCTTGGTCTCCGACAGGGTCGAGCAGTACTTC
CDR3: CASSLVSDRVEQYF

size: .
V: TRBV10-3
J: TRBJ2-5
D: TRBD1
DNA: TGTGCCACCCGCCGGGACAGAGAGACCCAGTACTTC
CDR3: CATRRDRETQYF

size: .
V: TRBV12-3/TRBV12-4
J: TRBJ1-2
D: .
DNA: TGTGCCAGCAGGCATCGAAGCCATGGCTACACCTTC
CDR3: CASRHRSHGYTF

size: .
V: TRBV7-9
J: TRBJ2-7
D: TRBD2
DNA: TGTGCCAGCAGCGAACTAGCGGGAGTGGGGATTTACGAGCAGTACTTC
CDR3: CASSELAGVGIYEQYF

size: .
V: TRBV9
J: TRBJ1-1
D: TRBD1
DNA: TGTGCCAGCAGCGCGATTACAGGGGGCGGCACTGAAGCTTTCTTT
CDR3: CASSAITGGGTEAFF

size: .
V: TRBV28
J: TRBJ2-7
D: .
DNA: TGTGCCAGCAGTCTGACAGCAACCTACGAGCAGTACTTC
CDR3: CASSLTATYEQYF

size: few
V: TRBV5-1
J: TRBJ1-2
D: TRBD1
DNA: TGCGCCAGCAGCTTACTGACAGGGGGCGGTGGCTACACCTTC
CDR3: CASSLLTGGGGYTF

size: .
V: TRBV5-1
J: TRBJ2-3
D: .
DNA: TGCGCCAGCAGCTTGGTAGCGGATACGCAGTATTTT
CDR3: CASSLVADTQYF

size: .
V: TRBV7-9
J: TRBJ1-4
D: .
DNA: TGTGCCAGCAGCCAATACCAGGGCTACGAAAAACTGTTTTTT
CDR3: CASSQYQGYEKLFF

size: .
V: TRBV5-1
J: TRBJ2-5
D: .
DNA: TGCGCCAGCAGCTTGGGACAGCCACAAGAGACCCAGTACTTC
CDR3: CASSLGQPQETQYF

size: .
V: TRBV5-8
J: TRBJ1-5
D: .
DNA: TGTGCCAGCAGCTTGTTGTCCGAGTTCCAGCCCCAGCATTTT
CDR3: CASSLLSEFQPQHF

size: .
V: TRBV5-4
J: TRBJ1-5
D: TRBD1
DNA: TGTGCCAGCAGCTCGGACAGGGGCTCGTACTATAGCAATCAGCCCCAGCATTTT
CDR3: CASSSDRGSYYSNQPQHF

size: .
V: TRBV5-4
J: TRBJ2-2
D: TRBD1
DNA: TGTGCCAGCAGCTGGGACAGGGTGAACACCGGGGAGCTGTTTTTT
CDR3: CASSWDRVNTGELFF

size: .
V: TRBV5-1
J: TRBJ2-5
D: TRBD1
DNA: TGCGCCAGCATCCTCGGACAGGGGGCGGGTGAGACCCAGTACTTC
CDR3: CASILGQGAGETQYF

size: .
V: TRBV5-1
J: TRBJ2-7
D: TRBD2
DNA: TGCGCCAGCAGTATATCAGCGGGACCTTCCTACGAGCAGTACTTC
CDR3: CASSISAGPSYEQYF

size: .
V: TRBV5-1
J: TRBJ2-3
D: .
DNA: TGCGCCAGCAGCTTGGTGGGAGGAGGCAATACGCAGTATTTT
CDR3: CASSLVGGGNTQYF

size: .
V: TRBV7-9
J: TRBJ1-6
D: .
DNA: TGTGCCAGCAGCTTAGACCCGCAGGGTGGAACCCTCCACTTT
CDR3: CASSLDPQGGTLHF

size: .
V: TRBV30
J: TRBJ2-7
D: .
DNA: TGTGCCTGGAGTGCCCTAAGCGAGCAGTACTTC
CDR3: CAWSALSEQYF

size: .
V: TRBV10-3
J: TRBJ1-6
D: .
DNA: TGTGCCAGCTCGGACAACGCGGATTCACCCCTCCACTTT
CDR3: CASSDNADSPLHF

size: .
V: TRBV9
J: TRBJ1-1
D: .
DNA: TGTGCCAGCAGCCCCGGGCGGGGCTTGCAAGCTTTCTTT
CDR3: CASSPGRGLQAFF

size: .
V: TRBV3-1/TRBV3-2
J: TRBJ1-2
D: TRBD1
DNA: TGTGCCAGCAGCCAACTACAGGGGGCTCTAGATGGCTACACCTTC
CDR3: CASSQLQGALDGYTF

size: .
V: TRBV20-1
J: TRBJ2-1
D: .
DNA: TGCAGTGCTAGTGGTGACAGGACCAACTCCTACAATGAGCAGTTCTTC
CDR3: CSASGDRTNSYNEQFF

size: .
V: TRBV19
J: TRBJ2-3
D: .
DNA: TGTGCCAGTAGCACAGGCACAGATACGCAGTATTTT
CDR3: CASSTGTDTQYF

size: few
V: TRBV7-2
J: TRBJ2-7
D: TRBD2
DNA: TGTGCCAGCAGCGCGGCCGGGGGGAAGGCCTACGAGCAGTACTTC
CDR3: CASSAAGGKAYEQYF

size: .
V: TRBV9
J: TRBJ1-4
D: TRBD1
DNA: TGTGCCAGCAGCTTCCGACAGGGGAATGAAAAACTGTTTTTT
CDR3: CASSFRQGNEKLFF